Each of the 18 T cell receptor beta chains below was sequenced from the same sample in a study of cytomegalovirus exposure and HLA in healthy donors (dated by TCRdb to 2017 to 2019). Preparation of the library involved the immunoSEQ multiplex PCR assay. The multiplex PCR relied on a mix of 60 forward primers for TCR Vbeta segments and 13 reverse primers for TCR Jbeta segments. Drawn from immuneACCESS, this table holds only the in-frame rearrangements with V and J called that TCRdb kept. Clones are partly lost; checked studies trace under half to an unresolved V gene and leave the rest unexplained. Present in this sample are under 200,000 clones, roughly 73% of which were seen just once. Of the sample, approximately 3.4% falls within the top ten clones. Input material: PBMCs. These receptors originate from a female donor in good health and CMV-seronegative.

The chain is built from TRBV25-1 and TRBJ1-1; D unclear. Between the trimmed V and J ends, which lost 1 base and 6 bases, there was a span of 9 bases. Germline CDR1 reads MGHDK; CDR2 reads SYGVNS. The CDR3 totals 13 residues. The CDR3 here is CASSEFGRAEAFF. The CDR3 bases are TGTGCCAGCAGTGAATTTGGGAGGGCTGAAGCTTTCTTT. Variable domain in full (rest from reference TRBV25-1 and TRBJ1-1): EADIYQTPRYLVIGTGKKITLECSQTMGHDKMYWYQQDPGMELHLIHYSYGVNSTEKGDLSSESTVSRIRTEHFPLTLESARPSHTSQYLCASSEFGRAEAFFGQGTRLTVV.

The rearrangement links TRBV7-2 to TRBJ2-6; perhaps TRBD1 as D (5 bases). Deletions cut 5 bases from V and 0 bases from J, with 11 bases between. CDR1 is SGHTA and CDR2 is FQGNSA in the germline V gene. The CDR3 covers 16 residues. The DNA for the CDR3 is TGTGCCAGCAGCCGGACACTACACTCTGGGGCCAACGTCCTGACTTTC. This encodes CASSRTLHSGANVLTF.

This clone was seen only a few times. The chain carries TRBV23-1 and TRBJ1-6; D might be TRBD1 (6 bases). TRBV23-1 carries the ORF label, with uncertain function. V was pared by 2 bases and J by 6 bases, with 14 bases between. The CDR3 is made up of 16 amino acids. For the CDR3, the DNA is TGCGCCAGCAGTCAAAAGGGACAAGGTCCTAATTCACCCCTCCACTTT. This translates into CASSQKGQGPNSPLHF.

The V call is TRBV5-4, the J call TRBJ2-5, with D possibly matching TRBD2 (6 bases). The length of the CDR3 is 15 residues. Trimming cost V 0 bases and J 5 bases, with 14 bases left between them. Germline CDR1 reads SGHNT; CDR2 reads YYREEE (reference sequence). The CDR3 here is CASSLDPGERETQYF. The CDR3 nucleotides are TGTGCCAGCAGCTTGGATCCGGGGGAGCGCGAGACCCAGTACTTC.

V is TRBV10-2 and J is TRBJ2-7; TRBD1 matches 9 bases. The V and J ends lost 3 bases and 3 bases, in that order; junction bases with no gene match: 3. There are 14 residues in the CDR3. The germline CDR1 and CDR2 sequences are WSHSY and SAAADI. The CDR3 DNA reads as TGCGCCAGCAGTGAACGGGACAGGGTCTACGAGCAGTACTTC. It yields the protein CASSERDRVYEQYF.

The V and J genes are TRBV19 and TRBJ1-4; 7 bases are a match to TRBD1. Germline CDR1 is LNHDA and CDR2 is SQIVND (reference sequence). The junction had 15 bases not matched to a gene; V was cut back by 11 bases and J by 6 bases. There are 15 residues in the CDR3. In DNA, the CDR3 is TGTGCCTCTCAGGCGGGGACAGTACTCGATGAAAAACTGTTTTTT. It is translated as CASQAGTVLDEKLFF.

This chain joins TRBV28 and TRBJ2-1, with TRBD2 matching 12 bases. Trimming cost V 5 bases and J 3 bases; bases outside gene matches: 2. CDR1 and CDR2 (germline): MDHEN, SYDVKM. The CDR3 contains 15 residues. The CDR3 nucleotides read TGTGCCAGCAGTGAACTAGCGGGAGGCTACAATGAGCAGTTCTTC. It yields the protein CASSELAGGYNEQFF.

V usage is TRBV30 and J usage is TRBJ2-7, with 11 bases identical to TRBD1. Trimming removed 2 bases from V and 2 bases from J; junction bases left unmatched: 5. Germline CDR1 and CDR2: GTSNPN and SVGIG (reference sequence). This CDR3 comprises 15 residues. For the CDR3, the DNA is TGTGCCTGGAGTAGTTGGACAGGGGGCACCTACGAGCAGTACTTC. This sequence encodes CAWSSWTGGTYEQYF.

The V and J genes are TRBV7-8 and TRBJ2-3, with 12 bases matching TRBD2. Trimming cost V 7 bases and J 2 bases; bases outside gene matches: 4. CDR1 SGHVS and CDR2 FQNEAQ come from the germline V gene. This CDR3 spans 15 amino acids. The CDR3 protein is CASTGLAGITDTQYF. CDR3 bases: TGTGCCAGCACCGGACTAGCGGGAATCACAGATACGCAGTATTTT.

This sequence joins TRBV19 and TRBJ1-5; 8 bases are shared with TRBD1. This CDR3 contains 17 residues. After removal of 5 bases from V and 0 bases from J, the junction contained 9 bases not matched to a gene. CDR1 and CDR2 (germline): LNHDA, SQIVND (reference sequence). The CDR3 nucleotides read TGTGCCAGTAGTCCCCGGGACAGGTCTCTTAGCAATCAGCCCCAGCATTTT. It yields the protein CASSPRDRSLSNQPQHF. Looking up the rest from reference TRBV19 and TRBJ1-5 gives the full variable domain: DGGITQSPKYLFRKEGQNVTLSCEQNLNHDAMYWYRQDPGQGLRLIYYSQIVNDFQKGDIAEGYSVSREKKESFPLTVTSAQKNPTAFYLCASSPRDRSLSNQPQHFGDGTRLSIL.

The V call is TRBV4-3, the J call TRBJ2-7; 9 bases fit TRBD1. CDR3 length: 17 amino acids. Trimming at V came to 2 bases and at J to 0 bases, leaving 8 bases not matched to a gene. The germline V gene encodes CDR1 LGHNA and CDR2 YSLEER. CDR3 amino acids: CASSQSWTGAFSYEQYF. CDR3 sequence (DNA): TGCGCCAGCAGCCAATCCTGGACAGGGGCCTTCTCCTACGAGCAGTACTTC.

The genes are TRBV9 and TRBJ2-1; a possible D gene is TRBD2 (6 bases). The CDR3 length is 16 residues. CDR1 and CDR2 from the germline V gene are SGDLS and YYNGEE. Trimming shortened V by 4 bases and J by 1 base, and 15 bases separated the two germline ends. The CDR3 protein is CASSLSGSGSYNEQFF. The DNA for the CDR3 is TGTGCCAGCAGCTTAAGCGGGTCAGGTTCCTACAATGAGCAGTTCTTC. Full variable domain (missing parts from reference TRBV9 and TRBJ2-1): DSGVTQTPKHLITATGQRVTLRCSPRSGDLSVYWYQQSLDQGLQFLIQYYNGEERAKGNILERFSAQQFPDLHSELNLSSLELGDSALYFCASSLSGSGSYNEQFFGPGTRLTVL.

CDR3 region: CASSPDDRAHSGNTIYF. The CDR3, as DNA: TGTGCCAGTAGCCCCGACGACAGGGCTCACTCTGGAAACACCATATATTTT. The chain recombines TRBV19 with TRBJ1-3; 7 bases are a match to TRBD1. This CDR3 spans 17 amino acids. V gave up 6 bases and J gave up 0 bases; unmatched junction bases: 11. Germline CDR1 is LNHDA and CDR2 is SQIVND (reference sequence).

The chain links TRBV2 to TRBJ2-7; D uncertain. In germline, CDR1 is SNHLY, CDR2 FYNNEI. CDR3 length: 11 residues. Trimming shortened V by 5 bases and J by 2 bases, and 4 bases separated the two germline ends. CDR3 residues: CASSNTYEQYF. CDR3 nucleotides: TGTGCCAGCAGTAACACCTACGAGCAGTACTTC. The entire variable domain, with the rest obtained from reference TRBV2 and TRBJ2-7, is as follows: EPEVTQTPSHQVTQMGQEVILRCVPISNHLYFYWYRQILGQKVEFLVSFYNNEISEKSEIFDDQFSVERPDGSNFTLKIRSTKLEDSAMYFCASSNTYEQYFGPGTRLTVT.

This clone was observed a handful of times. The chain couples TRBV2 to TRBJ2-2; D is unresolved. The CDR3 is 13 amino acids. Germline V gene data show CDR1 as SNHLY and CDR2 as FYNNEI. V lost 6 bases and J 0 bases, leaving 5 bases between the germline ends. CDR3 protein: CASSAANTGELFF. CDR3 coding DNA: TGTGCCAGCAGCGCAGCGAACACCGGGGAGCTGTTTTTT.

This sequence joins TRBV7-9 and TRBJ2-5; D might be TRBD1 (5 bases). CDR3 length equals 14 residues. Germline CDR1 SEHNR, CDR2 FQNEAQ (reference sequence). Trimming left V 2 bases short and J 4 bases short, with 11 bases between. CDR3 in DNA: TGTGCCAGCAGCTTAAGGGATCAGGGAGAGACCCAGTACTTC. Translated: CASSLRDQGETQYF.

The chain recombines TRBV5-5 with TRBJ1-5; D unclear. The CDR3 runs to 12 residues. Trimming cost V 5 bases and J 2 bases, with 5 bases left between them. Germline CDR1 SGHKS, CDR2 YYEKEE (reference sequence). The chain's CDR3 is CASSGRNQPQHF. The DNA of the CDR3 is TGTGCCAGCAGTGGGCGCAATCAGCCCCAGCATTTT.

This clone appeared once. The chain employs TRBV7-9 and TRBJ1-1; D ambiguous. This CDR3 is 14 amino acids long. V lost 1 base, J lost 3 bases, and 9 bases lay in between. The V gene's germline CDR1 is SEHNR and CDR2 FQNEAQ (reference sequence). The CDR3 sequence is CASSLDWAYTEAFF. Written as DNA, the CDR3 is TGTGCCAGCAGCTTAGACTGGGCGTACACTGAAGCTTTCTTT.